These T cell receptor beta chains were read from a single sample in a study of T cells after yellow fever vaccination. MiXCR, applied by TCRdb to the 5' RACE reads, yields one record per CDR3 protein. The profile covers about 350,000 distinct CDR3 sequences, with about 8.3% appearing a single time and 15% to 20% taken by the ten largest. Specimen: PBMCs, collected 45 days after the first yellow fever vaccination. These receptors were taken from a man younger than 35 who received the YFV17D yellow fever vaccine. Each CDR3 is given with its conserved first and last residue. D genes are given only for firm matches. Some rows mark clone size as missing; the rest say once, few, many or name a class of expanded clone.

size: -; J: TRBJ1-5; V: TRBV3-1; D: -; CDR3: CASSQDIGGGQPQHF; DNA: TGTGCCAGCAGCCAAGATATCGGGGGCGGTCAGCCCCAGCATTTT
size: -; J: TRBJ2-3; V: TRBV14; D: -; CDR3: CASSKLDPDTQYF; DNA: TGTGCCAGCAGCAAACTCGACCCAGATACGCAGTATTTT
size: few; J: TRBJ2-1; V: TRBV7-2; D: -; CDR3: CASRARTGTPNNEQFF; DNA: TGTGCCAGCAGAGCGAGAACCGGGACACCGAACAATGAGCAGTTCTTC
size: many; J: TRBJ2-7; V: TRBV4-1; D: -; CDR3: CASSQAQGGGYEQYF; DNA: TGCGCCAGCAGCCAAGCCCAGGGAGGAGGGTACGAGCAGTACTTC
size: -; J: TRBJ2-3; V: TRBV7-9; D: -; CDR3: CASSFPEAPQDTQYF; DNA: TGTGCCAGCAGCTTTCCCGAGGCCCCACAAGATACGCAGTATTTT
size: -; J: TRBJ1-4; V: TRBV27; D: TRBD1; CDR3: CASSVDRATEKLFF; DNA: TGTGCCAGCAGTGTAGACAGGGCTACTGAAAAACTGTTTTTT
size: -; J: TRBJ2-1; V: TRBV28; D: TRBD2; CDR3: CASSPAGGSDEQFF; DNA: TGTGCCAGCAGTCCAGCGGGGGGGTCCGATGAGCAGTTCTTC
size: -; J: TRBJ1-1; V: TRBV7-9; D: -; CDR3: CASSLHGNPTDTEAFF; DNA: TGTGCCAGCAGCTTACATGGCAACCCAACGGACACTGAAGCTTTCTTT
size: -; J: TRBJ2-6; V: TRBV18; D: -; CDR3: CASSPRTYGANVLTF; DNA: TGTGCCAGCTCACCAAGGACATACGGGGCCAACGTCCTGACTTTC
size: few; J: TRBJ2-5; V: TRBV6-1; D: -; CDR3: CASRPTMERGTQYF; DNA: TGTGCCAGCAGACCCACCATGGAGCGCGGGACCCAGTACTTC
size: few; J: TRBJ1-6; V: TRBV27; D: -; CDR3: CASTRLPGAPLHF; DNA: TGTGCCAGCACCCGCCTGCCCGGGGCGCCCCTCCACTTT
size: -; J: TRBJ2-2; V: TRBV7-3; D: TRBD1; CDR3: CASSLTPDRGLGGELFF; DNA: TGTGCCAGCAGCTTAACGCCGGACAGGGGGCTTGGCGGGGAGCTGTTTTTT
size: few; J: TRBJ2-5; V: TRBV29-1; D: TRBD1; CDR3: CSTRQGVGETQYF; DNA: TGCAGCACCCGACAGGGGGTAGGAGAGACCCAGTACTTC
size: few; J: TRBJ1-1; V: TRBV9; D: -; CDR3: CASSSEAGEAFF; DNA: TGTGCCAGCAGCTCCGAAGCGGGTGAAGCTTTCTTT
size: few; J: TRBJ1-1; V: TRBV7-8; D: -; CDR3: CASSNKPRGGLGWDRAFF; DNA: TGTGCCAGCAGCAACAAACCCCGCGGAGGACTGGGATGGGACCGAGCTTTCTTT
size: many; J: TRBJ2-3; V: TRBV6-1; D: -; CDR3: CASSLDSSTDTQYF; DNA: TGTGCCAGCAGTCTTGACTCTAGCACAGATACGCAGTATTTT
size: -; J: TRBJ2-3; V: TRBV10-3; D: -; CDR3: CAIMTTGDTQYF; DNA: TGTGCCATCATGACGACGGGAGATACGCAGTATTTT
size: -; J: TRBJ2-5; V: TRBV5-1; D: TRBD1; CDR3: CASSGGQGQETQYF; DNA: TGCGCCAGCAGCGGGGGACAGGGCCAAGAGACCCAGTACTTC
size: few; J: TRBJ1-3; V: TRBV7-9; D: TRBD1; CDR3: CASNRQGGNTIYF; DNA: TGTGCCAGCAACAGACAGGGCGGAAACACCATATATTTT
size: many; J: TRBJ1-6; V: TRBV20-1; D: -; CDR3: CSASPGTESLSPLHF; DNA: TGCAGTGCTAGTCCCGGGACCGAGTCTCTATCACCCCTCCACTTT
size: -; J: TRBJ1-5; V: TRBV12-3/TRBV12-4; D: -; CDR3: CASSFHPTDVWSLSNQPQHF; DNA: TGTGCCAGCAGTTTCCACCCTACGGACGTTTGGAGCCTTAGCAATCAGCCCCAGCATTTT
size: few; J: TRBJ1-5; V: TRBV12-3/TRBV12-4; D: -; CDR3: CASSLLDSNQPQHF; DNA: TGTGCCAGCAGCTTGCTGGATAGCAATCAGCCCCAGCATTTT
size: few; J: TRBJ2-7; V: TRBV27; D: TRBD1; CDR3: CASSLGGTGEQYF; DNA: TGTGCCAGCAGTTTAGGGGGGACAGGCGAGCAGTACTTC
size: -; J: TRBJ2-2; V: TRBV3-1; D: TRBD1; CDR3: CASSSRDSDTGELFF; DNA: TGTGCCAGCAGTAGCCGGGACAGCGACACCGGGGAGCTGTTTTTT
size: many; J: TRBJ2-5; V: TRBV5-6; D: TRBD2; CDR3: CASSQTSGVGPQYF; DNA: TGTGCCAGCAGCCAGACTAGCGGGGTCGGGCCCCAGTACTTC
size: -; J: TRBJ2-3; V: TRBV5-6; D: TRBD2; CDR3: CASSFFGTGGDDDTQYF; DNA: TGTGCCAGCAGCTTTTTTGGTACGGGGGGGGACGACGATACGCAGTATTTT
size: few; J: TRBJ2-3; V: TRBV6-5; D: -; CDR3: CASSYGYGGGTDTQYF; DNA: TGTGCCAGCAGTTACGGGTATGGCGGGGGCACAGATACGCAGTATTTT
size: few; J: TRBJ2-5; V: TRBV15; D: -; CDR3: CATSKAGGLYRETQYF; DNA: TGTGCCACCAGCAAAGCCGGGGGGCTTTATAGGGAGACCCAGTACTTC
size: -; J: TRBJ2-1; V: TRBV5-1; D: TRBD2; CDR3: CASSLWTSGGAHNEQFF; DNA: TGCGCCAGCAGTCTTTGGACTAGCGGGGGGGCTCACAATGAGCAGTTCTTC
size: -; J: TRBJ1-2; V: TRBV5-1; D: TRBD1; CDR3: CASSLDRGRGGYTF; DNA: TGCGCCAGCAGCTTGGACAGGGGGCGAGGAGGCTACACCTTC
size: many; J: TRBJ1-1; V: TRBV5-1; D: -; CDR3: CASSLEQPGTEAFF; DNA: TGCGCCAGCAGCTTGGAACAGCCGGGGACTGAAGCTTTCTTT
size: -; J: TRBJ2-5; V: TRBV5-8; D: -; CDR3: CASSLGVAQETQYF; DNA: TGTGCCAGCAGCTTGGGGGTGGCTCAAGAGACCCAGTACTTC
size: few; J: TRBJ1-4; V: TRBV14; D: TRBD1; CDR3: CASSQKGGTADEKLFF; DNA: TGTGCCAGCAGCCAGAAGGGGGGGACAGCCGATGAAAAACTGTTTTTT
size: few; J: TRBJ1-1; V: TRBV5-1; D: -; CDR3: CASSFSTGPEAFF; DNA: TGCGCCAGCAGCTTCTCGACAGGACCTGAAGCTTTCTTT
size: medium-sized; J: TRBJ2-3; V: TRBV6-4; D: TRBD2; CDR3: CASSDGLASTDTQYF; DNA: TGTGCCAGCAGTGACGGACTAGCTAGCACAGATACGCAGTATTTT
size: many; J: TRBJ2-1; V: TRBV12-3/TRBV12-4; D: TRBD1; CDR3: CASSLGAGGYEQFF; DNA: TGTGCCAGCAGTTTAGGGGCAGGGGGCTATGAGCAGTTCTTC
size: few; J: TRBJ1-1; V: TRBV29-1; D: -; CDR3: CSVEIRGFTEAFF; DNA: TGCAGCGTTGAGATCAGGGGTTTCACTGAAGCTTTCTTT
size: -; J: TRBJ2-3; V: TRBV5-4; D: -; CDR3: CASSLGDHSSTDTQYF; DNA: TGTGCCAGCAGCTTGGGTGACCACTCTAGCACAGATACGCAGTATTTT
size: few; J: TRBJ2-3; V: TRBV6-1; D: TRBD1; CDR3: CASSERQGPSTDTQYF; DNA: TGTGCCAGCAGTGAAAGACAGGGACCGTCCACAGATACGCAGTATTTT
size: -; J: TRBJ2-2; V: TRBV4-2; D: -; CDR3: CASSQEGAGRAGELFF; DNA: TGTGCCAGCAGCCAAGAAGGAGCAGGGCGGGCCGGGGAGCTGTTTTTT
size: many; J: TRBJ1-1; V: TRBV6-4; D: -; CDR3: CASSFSENTEAFF; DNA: TGTGCCAGCAGCTTTTCGGAGAACACTGAAGCTTTCTTT
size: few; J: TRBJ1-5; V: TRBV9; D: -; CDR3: CASSASYSNQPQHF; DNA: TGTGCCAGCAGCGCCAGTTATAGCAATCAGCCCCAGCATTTT
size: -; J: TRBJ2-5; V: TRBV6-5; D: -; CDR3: CASSYSSGPETQYF; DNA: TGTGCCAGCAGTTACTCGTCGGGTCCGGAGACCCAGTACTTC
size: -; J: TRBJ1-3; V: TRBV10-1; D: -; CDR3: CASSDGSGGSGNTIYF; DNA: TGCGCCAGCAGTGATGGATCGGGGGGCTCAGGAAACACCATATATTTT
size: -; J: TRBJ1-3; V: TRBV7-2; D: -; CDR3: CASSPQGPSSGNTIYF; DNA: TGTGCCAGCAGCCCTCAGGGGCCTAGCTCTGGAAACACCATATATTTT
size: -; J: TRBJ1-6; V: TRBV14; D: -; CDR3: CASSQGGGVNSPLHF; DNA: TGTGCCAGCAGCCAAGGGGGAGGGGTAAATTCACCCCTCCACTTT
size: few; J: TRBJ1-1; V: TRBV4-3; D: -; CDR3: CASSQVWEYTEAFF; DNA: TGCGCCAGCAGCCAAGTTTGGGAGTATACTGAAGCTTTCTTT
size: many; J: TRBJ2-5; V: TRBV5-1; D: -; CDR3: CASSLGGAETQYF; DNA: TGCGCCAGCAGCTTGGGGGGAGCAGAGACCCAGTACTTC
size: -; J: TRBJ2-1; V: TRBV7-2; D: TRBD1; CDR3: CASSLRGRGMWNEQFF; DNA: TGTGCCAGCAGCTTAAGGGGCAGGGGGATGTGGAATGAGCAGTTCTTC
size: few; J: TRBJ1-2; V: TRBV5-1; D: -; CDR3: CASSSYDANYGYTF; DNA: TGCGCCAGCAGCTCCTATGACGCTAACTATGGCTACACCTTC
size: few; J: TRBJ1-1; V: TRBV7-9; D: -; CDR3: CASSKPTGNTEAFF; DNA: TGTGCCAGCTCTAAGCCGACCGGGAACACTGAAGCTTTCTTT
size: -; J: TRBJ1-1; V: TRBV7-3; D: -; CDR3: CASSLDYNTEAFF; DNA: TGTGCCAGCAGCTTAGACTACAACACTGAAGCTTTCTTT
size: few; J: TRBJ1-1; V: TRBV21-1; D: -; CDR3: CASSKSRDRGRAEAFF; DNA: TGTGCCAGCAGCAAAAGTCGGGACAGGGGAAGGGCTGAAGCTTTCTTT
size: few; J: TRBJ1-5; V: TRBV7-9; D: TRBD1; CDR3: CASSPQGAWGSNQPQHF; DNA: TGTGCCAGCAGCCCACAGGGGGCATGGGGTAGCAATCAGCCCCAGCATTTT
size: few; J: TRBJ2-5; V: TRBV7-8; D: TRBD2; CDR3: CASSPGLGRETQYF; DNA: TGTGCCAGCAGCCCAGGACTAGGGAGGGAGACCCAGTACTTC
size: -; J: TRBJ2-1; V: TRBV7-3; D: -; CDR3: CASSFQPYDEQFF; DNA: TGTGCCAGCAGCTTCCAGCCCTATGATGAGCAGTTCTTC